Sequencing of this T cell receptor (beta chain) was carried out in a study of shared clonotypes between healthy human individuals. TCRdb keeps only in-frame clones here, not all; method: immunoSEQ multiplex PCR. The sample includes 190,000 or so clones, roughly 91% of them seen just once. CDR3 length: 17 amino acids. Germline-derived CDR1 and CDR2 are LNHDA and SQIVND (reference sequence). V gave up 9 bases and J gave up 0 bases, with 21 bases separating them. The TCR was taken from a woman aged 25 to 39 in good health. Sequencing was done on a sample of naive CD4+ T cells sorted from blood. Described subset: CD45RA+ positively selected. The chain is built from TRBV19 and TRBJ1-3; tentatively, D is TRBD1 (6 bases). DNA of the CDR3: TGTGCCAGCCGACTGAGGGGGACTCACGTCTCTGGAAACACCATATATTTT. Translating gives CASRLRGTHVSGNTIYF.